A single count supports the clone carrying this TCR beta chain. Its antigen remains unidentified. The data belong to a study of T cell repertoires in cytomegalovirus infection. Background on the study: HLA-B-restricted CMV epitopes that are well studied were used alongside recently identified HLA-C-restricted ones. Public TCR beta signatures marked donors with CMV infection and the matching HLA. Study-wide results and caveats: Adding up the frequency of public TCR beta families identified people who carried CMV plus the relevant HLA. Dominant in the ex vivo response were TCR beta clonotypes restricted by HLA-C and specific for CMV.

V was clipped by 0 bases and J by 5 bases; unmatched bases: 3. The CDR3 length is 15 residues. CDR1 is KGHSH and CDR2 is LQKENI in the germline V gene. TCRdb called the reads again in MiXCR, with one record for every CDR3 protein. The repertoire has hundreds of thousands of distinct CDR3 sequences, about 33% of them found once; the top ten carry roughly 15%. The V call is TRBV18, the J call TRBJ2-7, with 11 bases aligning to TRBD1. The sequencing used cultured PBMCs, collected from culture after CMV antigen stimulation. This receptor was taken from a human donor in good health (CMV status not recorded). Some clones in this sample may be carry-over from other donors' samples. The CDR3 loop reads CASSPPGQGGHEQYF. The CDR3 DNA is TGTGCCAGCTCACCACCGGGACAGGGGGGCCACGAGCAGTACTTC.